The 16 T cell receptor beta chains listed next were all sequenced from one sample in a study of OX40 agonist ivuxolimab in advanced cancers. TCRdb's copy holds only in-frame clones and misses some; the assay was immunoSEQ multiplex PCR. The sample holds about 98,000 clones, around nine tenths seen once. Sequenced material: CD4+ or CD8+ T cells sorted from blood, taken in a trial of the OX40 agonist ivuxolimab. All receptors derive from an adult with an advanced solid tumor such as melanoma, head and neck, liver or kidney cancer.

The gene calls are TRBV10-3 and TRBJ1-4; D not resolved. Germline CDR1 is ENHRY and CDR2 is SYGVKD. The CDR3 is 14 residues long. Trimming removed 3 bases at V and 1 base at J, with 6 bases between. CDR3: CAISDVGTNEKLFF. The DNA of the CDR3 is TGTGCCATCAGTGACGTGGGAACTAATGAAAAACTGTTTTTT.

Here the CDR3 reads CASKIQGEPNYEQYF. Written as DNA, the CDR3 is TGTGCCAGCAAAATACAGGGGGAGCCCAACTACGAGCAGTACTTC. The V call is TRBV6-6, the J call TRBJ2-7, with TRBD1 identical over 8 bases. V was pared by 7 bases and J by 3 bases, with 11 bases of the junction left unmatched. The CDR3 has 15 residues. Germline CDR1 is MNHNY and CDR2 is SVGAGI (reference sequence).

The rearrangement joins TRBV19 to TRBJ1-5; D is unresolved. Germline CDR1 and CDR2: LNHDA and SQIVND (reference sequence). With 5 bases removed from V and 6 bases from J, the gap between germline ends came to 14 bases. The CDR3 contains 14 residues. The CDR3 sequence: CASSRGGKGQPQHF. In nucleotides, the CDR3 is TGTGCCAGTAGTCGGGGAGGGAAGGGTCAGCCCCAGCATTTT.

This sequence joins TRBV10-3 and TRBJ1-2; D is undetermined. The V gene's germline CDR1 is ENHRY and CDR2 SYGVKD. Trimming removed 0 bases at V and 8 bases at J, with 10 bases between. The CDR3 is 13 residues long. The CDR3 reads CAISESVAVGYTF. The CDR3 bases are TGTGCCATCAGTGAGTCGGTGGCGGTGGGCTACACCTTC.

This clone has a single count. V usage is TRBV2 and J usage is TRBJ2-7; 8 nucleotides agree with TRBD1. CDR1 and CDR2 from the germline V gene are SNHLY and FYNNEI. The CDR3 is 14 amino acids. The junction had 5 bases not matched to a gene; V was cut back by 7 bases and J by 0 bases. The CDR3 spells CASTMDRDSYEQYF. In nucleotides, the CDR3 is TGTGCCAGCACCATGGACAGGGACTCCTACGAGCAGTACTTC.

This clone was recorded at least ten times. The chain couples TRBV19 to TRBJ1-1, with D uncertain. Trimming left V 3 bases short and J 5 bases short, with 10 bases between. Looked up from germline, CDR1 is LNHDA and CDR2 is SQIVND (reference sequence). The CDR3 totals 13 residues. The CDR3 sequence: CASSMGGMTEAFF. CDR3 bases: TGTGCCAGTAGTATGGGAGGCATGACTGAAGCTTTCTTT.

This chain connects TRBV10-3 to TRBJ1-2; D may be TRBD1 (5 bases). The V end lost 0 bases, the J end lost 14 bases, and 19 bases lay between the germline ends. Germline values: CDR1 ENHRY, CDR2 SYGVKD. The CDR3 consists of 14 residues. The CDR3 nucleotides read TGTGCCATCAGTGAGTCGGATAGGGGCGTGTATCGGACCTTC. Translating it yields CAISESDRGVYRTF.

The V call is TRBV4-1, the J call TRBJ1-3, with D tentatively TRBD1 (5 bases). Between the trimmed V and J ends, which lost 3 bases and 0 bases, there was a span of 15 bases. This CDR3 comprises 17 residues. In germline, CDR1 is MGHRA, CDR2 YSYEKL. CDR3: CASSQGRSALSGNTIYF. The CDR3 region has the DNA TGCGCCAGCAGCCAGGGACGGTCGGCGCTCTCTGGAAACACCATATATTTT.

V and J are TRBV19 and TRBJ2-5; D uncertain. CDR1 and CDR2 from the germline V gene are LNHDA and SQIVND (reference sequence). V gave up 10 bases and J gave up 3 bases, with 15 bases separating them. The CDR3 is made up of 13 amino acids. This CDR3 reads CATSRAWEETQYF. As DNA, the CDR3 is TGTGCCACCAGTCGGGCTTGGGAAGAGACCCAGTACTTC.

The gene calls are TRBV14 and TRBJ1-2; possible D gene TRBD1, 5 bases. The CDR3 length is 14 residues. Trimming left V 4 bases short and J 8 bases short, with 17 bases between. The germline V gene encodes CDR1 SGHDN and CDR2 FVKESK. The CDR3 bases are TGTGCCAGCAGCCCCGATTCAGGGATGTTCGGCTACACCTTC. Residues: CASSPDSGMFGYTF.

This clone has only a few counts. The CDR3 DNA reads TGCGCCAGCCGACAAAACAGGGCTGGCACTGAAGCTTTCTTT. Residues: CASRQNRAGTEAFF. The V gene is TRBV5-1, the J gene TRBJ1-1, with D possibly matching TRBD1 (6 bases). Germline CDR1 and CDR2: SGHRS and YFSETQ. V shed 7 bases and J shed 4 bases, with 17 bases lying between them. The CDR3 is 14 amino acids.

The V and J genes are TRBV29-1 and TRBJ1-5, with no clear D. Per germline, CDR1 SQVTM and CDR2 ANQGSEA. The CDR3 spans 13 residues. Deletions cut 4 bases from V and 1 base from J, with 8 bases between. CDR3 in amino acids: CSVGSVSNQPQHF. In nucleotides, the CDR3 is TGCAGCGTTGGCTCCGTGAGCAATCAGCCCCAGCATTTT.

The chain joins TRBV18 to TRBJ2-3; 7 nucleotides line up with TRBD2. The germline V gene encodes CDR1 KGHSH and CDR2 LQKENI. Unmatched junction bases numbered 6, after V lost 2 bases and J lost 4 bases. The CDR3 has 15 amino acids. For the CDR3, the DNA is TGTGCCAGCTCACCAGGACTAGTGGAGTCAGATACGCAGTATTTT. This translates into CASSPGLVESDTQYF.

This CDR3 reads CASSLRVMNTEAFF. CDR3 nucleotides: TGTGCCAGCAGCCTCCGGGTCATGAACACTGAAGCTTTCTTT. The rearrangement uses TRBV7-9 and TRBJ1-1; D remains unclear. The germline V gene encodes CDR1 SEHNR and CDR2 FQNEAQ (reference sequence). Trimming cost V 5 bases and J 0 bases, with 10 bases left between them. The CDR3 length is 14 residues. Based on the CDR3 plus reference TRBV7-9 and TRBJ1-1, the full variable domain is DTGVSQNPRHKITKRGQNVTFRCDPISEHNRLYWYRQTLGQGPEFLTYFQNEAQLEKSRLLSDRFSAERPKGSFSTLEIQRTEQGDSAMYLCASSLRVMNTEAFFGQGTRLTVV.

The CDR3 is CASSLGQGNEKLFF. The DNA for the CDR3 is TGTGCCAGCAGCTTAGGACAGGGTAATGAAAAACTGTTTTTT. The rearrangement uses TRBV7-8 and TRBJ1-4; 7 nucleotides align to TRBD1. Germline CDR1 is SGHVS and CDR2 is FQNEAQ. Trimming cost V 1 base and J 4 bases; bases outside gene matches: 0. The CDR3 is 14 residues long.

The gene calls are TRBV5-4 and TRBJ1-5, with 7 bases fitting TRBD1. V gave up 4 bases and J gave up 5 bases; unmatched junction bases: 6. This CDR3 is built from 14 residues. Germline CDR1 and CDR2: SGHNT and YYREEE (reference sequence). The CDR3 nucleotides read TGTGCCAGCAGCCAGGGGGGCGGGGATCAGCCCCAGCATTTT. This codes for CASSQGGGDQPQHF.